These T cell receptor beta chains were read from a single sample in a study of blood T cell repertoires in COVID-19. The data were produced by immunoSEQ multiplex PCR, yet TCRdb's version contains in-frame clones alone and is incomplete. The sample gives over 50,000 clones, around 92% of which show up once; 5.5% to 6.5% is in the top ten. The sequenced sample was peripheral blood. These receptors originate from a man aged 45-60 years with active COVID-19. CDR3s include the opening cysteine and the closing phenylalanine or tryptophan.

TRBV6-5	TRBJ2-1	CASSSHLAGGGEQFF
TRBV5-4	TRBJ2-3	CASSPKEPSTDTQYF
TRBV10-3	TRBJ2-3	CAISEGGSTDTQYF
TRBV19	TRBJ1-5	CASSTERWRQNQHF
TRBV18	TRBJ2-2	CASSPNGQSGELFF
TRBV30	TRBJ2-3	CAWAASGGATDTQYF
TRBV18	TRBJ1-6	CASSRPGQRKGGSPLHF
TRBV12-3/TRBV12-4	TRBJ2-2	CASRTGGGGELFF
TRBV7-8	TRBJ2-7	CASSFSGGAKRSYEQYF
TRBV7-9	TRBJ1-4	CASSFYGRGEEKLFF
TRBV28	TRBJ1-5	CASSKSIAGIHF
TRBV3-1/TRBV3-2	TRBJ1-6	CASSQGQGYSPLHF
TRBV10-3	TRBJ1-5	CAISVGRGSNQPQHF
TRBV5-1	TRBJ2-5	CASRTGTGDETQYF
TRBV18	TRBJ1-5	CASPLRDRGQTTGNYSNQPQHF